The 27 T cell receptor beta chains in this list originate from one sample, sequenced in a study of blood T cells in healthy people across ages. A J-beta primer mix and a sample-barcoded 5' primer were used in a second PCR of about 7 to 12 cycles. From the 5' RACE reads, TCRdb called clonotypes with MiXCR, one entry per CDR3 protein. The repertoire holds around 900,000 distinct CDR3 sequences, with 45% to 60% as singletons. What was sequenced was blood. These receptors were taken from a woman aged 60-75 years in good health.

Only one count was recorded for this clonotype. This chain links TRBV6-5 with TRBJ1-6, with a weak D call TRBD1 (6 bases). With 4 bases removed from V and 7 bases from J, the gap between germline ends came to 20 bases. The CDR3 covers 17 residues. Germline V gives CDR1 MNHEY, CDR2 SVGAGI. The CDR3 bases are TGTGCCAGCAGTTCTATATCCCAAACAGGGAGAAATTCACCCCTCCACTTT. This codes for CASSSISQTGRNSPLHF.

This chain joins TRBV25-1 and TRBJ1-1; D remains ambiguous. Trimming removed 4 bases from V and 0 bases from J, with 6 bases in between. The CDR3 extends over 13 amino acids. Germline CDR1 reads MGHDK; CDR2 reads SYGVNS. This CDR3 reads CASSGALNTEAFF. The CDR3 bases are TGTGCCAGCAGTGGTGCTCTGAACACTGAAGCTTTCTTT.

This clonotype was seen only once. The CDR3 protein is CARTGRSTEAFF. The CDR3 nucleotides are TGCGCCCGAACGGGGAGGTCCACTGAAGCTTTCTTT. The chain uses TRBV20-1 and TRBJ1-1, with no clear D. Germline CDR1 and CDR2: DFQATT and SNEGSKA (reference sequence). This CDR3 contains 12 residues.

The chain recombines TRBV5-1 with TRBJ2-2, with D perhaps matching TRBD1 (6 bases). Germline V CDR1 and CDR2: SGHRS, YFSETQ. The CDR3 is 15 amino acids. Trimming pared 4 bases from V and 5 bases from J, leaving 15 bases between. The CDR3 loop is CASSPQGVETGELFF. DNA of the CDR3: TGCGCCAGCAGCCCACAGGGCGTTGAGACCGGGGAGCTGTTTTTT. The full variable domain, completed using reference TRBV5-1 and TRBJ2-2, is KAGVTQTPRYLIKTRGQQVTLSCSPISGHRSVSWYQQTPGQGLQFLFEYFSETQRNKGNFPGRFSGRQFSNSRSEMNVSTLELGDSALYLCASSPQGVETGELFFGEGSRLTVL.

This clonotype has at least ten counts. V gene TRBV30 combines with J gene TRBJ2-6; D gene uncertain. Germline CDR1 is GTSNPN and CDR2 is SVGIG (reference sequence). Trimming left V 0 bases short and J 3 bases short, with 3 bases between. CDR3 length: 13 residues. The CDR3 loop is CAWSVGGANVLTF. As DNA, the CDR3 is TGTGCCTGGAGTGTGGGTGGGGCCAACGTCCTGACTTTC.

The chain employs TRBV5-6 and TRBJ2-5; 15 bases agree with TRBD2. The CDR3 has 18 residues. The V and J ends lost 2 bases and 5 bases, in that order; junction bases with no gene match: 10. Germline V gene sequence: CDR1 SGHDT, CDR2 YYEEEE. The CDR3 bases are TGTGCCAGCAGCTTACGGACTAGCGGGAGGGCTCGGTTTGAGACCCAGTACTTC. Protein sequence: CASSLRTSGRARFETQYF. The variable domain in full, completed from reference TRBV5-6 and TRBJ2-5, reads DAGVTQSPTHLIKTRGQQVTLRCSPKSGHDTVSWYQQALGQGPQFIFQYYEEEERQRGNFPDRFSGHQFPNYSSELNVNALLLGDSALYLCASSLRTSGRARFETQYFGPGTRLLVL.

The chain combines TRBV6-5 with TRBJ1-2; the D is unclear. V gave up 5 bases and J gave up 6 bases, with 13 bases separating them. The CDR3 has 13 residues. Germline CDR1 and CDR2: MNHEY and SVGAGI. The CDR3 nucleotides read TGTGCCAGCAGTAAGACCGGCCTGGATGGCTACACCTTC. This sequence encodes CASSKTGLDGYTF.

This chain joins TRBV5-1 and TRBJ2-7; D could derive from TRBD1 or TRBD2 (5 bases each). Germline CDR1 and CDR2: SGHRS and YFSETQ. Trimming cost V 1 base and J 6 bases, with 14 bases left between them. The CDR3 has 14 amino acids. The CDR3 spells CASSLSSEGSEQYF. In nucleotides, the CDR3 is TGCGCCAGCAGCTTGTCGAGTGAGGGGTCCGAGCAGTACTTC.

This clonotype was recorded only once. The V gene is TRBV6-1, the J gene TRBJ1-1, with 7 bases that match TRBD1. Per germline, CDR1 MNHNS and CDR2 SASEGT. The CDR3 consists of 13 residues. Losses at the gene ends were 6 bases for V and 6 bases for J; bases not matched to a gene: 7. CDR3 region: CASRLTGSPEAFF. The CDR3 region has the DNA TGTGCCAGCAGGCTGACAGGGTCCCCTGAAGCTTTCTTT.

In its sample, this clonotype was seen many times. The rearrangement joins TRBV6-6 to TRBJ2-5; D gene ambiguous. The CDR3 totals 13 residues. CDR1 MNHNY and CDR2 SVGAGI come from the germline V gene (reference sequence). The V end was cut by 5 bases, the J end by 1 base, with 8 bases between. CDR3 in amino acids: CASSPDIQETQYF. For the CDR3, the DNA is TGTGCCAGCAGTCCTGACATCCAAGAGACCCAGTACTTC.

In its sample, this clonotype was seen once. The V gene is TRBV4-1, the J gene TRBJ2-4; perhaps TRBD1 as D (6 bases). The DNA end lines up better with TRBJ2-7; the J call may be wrong. Germline V gene data show CDR1 as MGHRA and CDR2 as YSYEKL. CDR3 size: 13 residues. CDR3 amino acids: CASRSNRDNEQYF. In nucleotides, the CDR3 is TGCGCCAGCAGGAGCAACAGGGACAACGAGCAGTACTTC.

As to this clonotype: The junction does not match germline at one end; this may be a read error. The chain has TRBV12-3 or TRBV12-4 and TRBJ2-3; 12 bases align to TRBD2. This CDR3 comprises 18 residues. The CDR3 nucleotides are TGTACCAGCAGCCCGAACCATCTAGCGGGAGGGTTGACAGATACGCAGTATTTT. Its protein product is CTSSPNHLAGGLTDTQYF.

The rearrangement uses TRBV20-1 and TRBJ1-5, with 10 bases identical to TRBD1. Trimming cost V 6 bases and J 0 bases; bases outside gene matches: 11. Germline V gene data show CDR1 as DFQATT and CDR2 as SNEGSKA (reference sequence). This CDR3 is built from 17 residues. The CDR3 spells CSAPGTGAPNSNQPQHF. CDR3 in DNA: TGCAGTGCCCCCGGGACAGGGGCCCCTAATAGCAATCAGCCCCAGCATTTT.

In its sample, this clonotype was seen a few times. V and J are TRBV29-1 and TRBJ2-1; D may be TRBD1 or TRBD2 (5 bases each). Germline lookup yields CDR1 SQVTM and CDR2 ANQGSEA. V lost 8 bases and J lost 6, with 11 bases in between. CDR3 length: 11 amino acids. The CDR3 DNA follows: TGCAGCTTCTGGGACGTCAATGAGCAGTTCTTC. Residues: CSFWDVNEQFF.

The V call is TRBV11-2, the J call TRBJ2-4, with 11 positions matching TRBD2. This CDR3 comprises 18 residues. The ends lost 3 bases at V and 2 bases at J; junction bases unmatched: 9. From germline, CDR1 is SGHAT and CDR2 FQNNGV. CDR3 sequence: CASSLGRWTSGPKNIQYF. In nucleotides, the CDR3 is TGTGCCAGCAGCTTGGGTCGGTGGACTAGCGGGCCCAAAAACATTCAGTACTTC. Together with reference TRBV11-2 and TRBJ2-4, the CDR3 gives the full variable domain: EAGVAQSPRYKIIEKRQSVAFWCNPISGHATLYWYQQILGQGPKLLIQFQNNGVVDDSQLPKDRFSAERLKGVDSTLKIQPAKLEDSAVYLCASSLGRWTSGPKNIQYFGAGTRLSVL.

V and J are TRBV3-1 and TRBJ2-7; 14 positions match TRBD2. The V gene's germline CDR1 is LGHDT and CDR2 YNNKEL (reference sequence). The junction had 6 bases not matched to a gene; V was cut back by 2 bases and J by 6 bases. The CDR3 has 16 residues. CDR3 in amino acids: CASSQTGLAGEGEQYF. CDR3 nucleotide sequence: TGTGCCAGCAGCCAAACGGGACTAGCGGGAGAGGGCGAGCAGTACTTC.

There are many counts of this clonotype. The CDR3 reads CSASRQGARYQETQYF. The CDR3 DNA reads as TGCAGTGCTAGTAGGCAGGGGGCTCGATACCAAGAGACCCAGTACTTC. This chain links TRBV20-1 with TRBJ2-5, with TRBD1 identical over 8 bases. This CDR3 has 16 residues. Germline V gene sequence: CDR1 DFQATT, CDR2 SNEGSKA (reference sequence). V was pared by 3 bases and J by 0 bases, with 9 bases of the junction left unmatched.

This clonotype has only a few counts. The V call is TRBV2, the J call TRBJ2-5; TRBD2 matches 12 bases. CDR3 length: 17 residues. J gave up 4 bases and V 6 bases, and 12 bases lay outside the gene matches. The V gene's germline CDR1 is SNHLY and CDR2 FYNNEI. The DNA of the CDR3 is TGTGCCAGCAGCCAGCTAGCGGGAGGGCCCTCACCAGAGACCCAGTACTTC. This codes for CASSQLAGGPSPETQYF.

The chain links TRBV5-6 to TRBJ2-1, with 8 bases fitting TRBD2. Germline V CDR1 and CDR2: SGHDT, YYEEEE. The CDR3 is made up of 16 amino acids. The V segment lost 1 base and the J segment 5 bases; nucleotides outside the gene matches: 8. CDR3 region: CASSLLTGGPHNEQFF. CDR3 sequence (DNA): TGTGCCAGCAGCTTGTTAACGGGAGGGCCCCACAATGAGCAGTTCTTC.

This sequence joins TRBV7-6 and TRBJ2-7; 8 nucleotides line up with TRBD1. Germline values: CDR1 SGHVS, CDR2 FNYEAQ. This CDR3 has 13 residues. After removal of 5 bases from V and 9 bases from J, the junction contained 9 bases not matched to a gene. The CDR3 region has the DNA TGTGCCAGCAGCCAAGACAGGGGTGACGGGCAGTACTTC. Translating it yields CASSQDRGDGQYF.

The J gene is TRBJ2-7, the V gene TRBV5-1, with 7 positions matching TRBD2. V lost 4 bases to trimming and J lost 3 bases; unmatched junction nucleotides: 4. This CDR3 has 13 residues. Germline CDR1 and CDR2: SGHRS and YFSETQ. CDR3 amino acids: CASSASGVYEQYF. DNA of the CDR3: TGCGCCAGCAGCGCGAGCGGGGTCTACGAGCAGTACTTC.

This clonotype has a handful of counts. This chain uses TRBV12-3 or TRBV12-4 with TRBJ2-3, with 7 bases identical to TRBD1. The V gene end was trimmed by 3 bases and the J gene end by 3 bases; junction bases not matched to a gene: 6. The CDR3 loop spans 15 amino acids. The CDR3 DNA reads as TGTGCCAGCAGTTTTGGGACAGTCAGAACAGATACGCAGTATTTT. As protein: CASSFGTVRTDTQYF.

This clonotype was recorded a few times. The V and J genes are TRBV12-3 or TRBV12-4 and TRBJ1-2; D uncertain. Trimming left V 6 bases short and J 8 bases short, with 16 bases between. This CDR3 has 13 residues. This CDR3 is CASSSDPGGGYTF. CDR3 coding DNA: TGTGCCAGCAGCAGCGACCCAGGAGGAGGCTACACCTTC.

This chain uses TRBV7-2 with TRBJ2-5; 14 nucleotides match TRBD2. Trimming at V came to 1 base and at J to 11 bases, leaving 6 bases not matched to a gene. Looked up from germline, CDR1 is SGHTA and CDR2 is FQGNSA. This CDR3 spans 15 amino acids. The CDR3, as DNA: TGTGCCAGCAGCTTAGAGGGACTAGCGGGAGAGGAGCAGTACTTC. The encoded protein is CASSLEGLAGEEQYF.

The gene calls are TRBV11-2 and TRBJ1-1, with D hard to call. Trimming cost V 2 bases and J 4 bases, with 11 bases left between them. The CDR3 sequence is 14 residues long. CDR1 and CDR2 from the germline V gene are SGHAT and FQNNGV. This CDR3 is CASSLLGMSTEAFF. The CDR3 DNA follows: TGTGCCAGCAGCTTATTAGGGATGAGCACTGAAGCTTTCTTT.

The V and J genes are TRBV10-3 and TRBJ1-2, with D maybe TRBD1 (5 bases). Trimming took off 2 bases at V and 6 bases at J, with 13 bases between the two ends. Germline assignment: CDR1 ENHRY and CDR2 SYGVKD. There are 14 residues in the CDR3. The CDR3 is CAISEQGRVHGYTF. The CDR3 DNA reads as TGTGCCATCAGTGAGCAGGGAAGGGTGCATGGCTACACCTTC.

CDR3 nucleotides: TGTGCCAGCAGCTCGGATACAGGGCCAGCAGATACGCAGTATTTT. As protein: CASSSDTGPADTQYF. This rearrangement joins TRBV7-6 to TRBJ2-3; weak D call: TRBD1 (6 bases). Germline CDR1 reads SGHVS; CDR2 reads FNYEAQ. The germline V and J ends were trimmed by 4 bases and 4 bases, with 15 bases remaining between them. This CDR3 spans 15 amino acids.